The 28 T cell receptor beta chains below all came from one sample that was sequenced in a study of OX40 agonist ivuxolimab in advanced cancers. To prepare the library, the immunoSEQ multiplex PCR assay was applied. Held by TCRdb, this immuneACCESS table contains in-frame sequences only and omits some clones. Under half of the omission traces to an unresolved V gene where checked; the cause of the rest is unknown. In this sample the table shows 65,000 to 80,000 clones, roughly 86% of which occur a single time. 0.85% to 1% of the sample rests with the top ten. The specimen was CD4+ or CD8+ T cells sorted from blood, collected in a trial of the OX40 agonist ivuxolimab. All receptors derive from an adult with an advanced solid tumor such as melanoma, head and neck, liver or kidney cancer.

The CDR3 coding sequence is TGTGCCACCAGCAGAGCGGGGGTGGGTCAGCCCCAGCATTTT. Its protein product is CATSRAGVGQPQHF. The V call is TRBV15, the J call TRBJ1-5, with a weak D call TRBD1 (5 bases). There are 14 residues in the CDR3. The V and J ends lost 1 base and 6 bases respectively, with 10 bases between them. Germline V gene sequence: CDR1 LNHNV, CDR2 YYDKDF (reference sequence).

The chain combines TRBV10-2 with TRBJ2-7, with D possibly matching TRBD2 (5 bases). This CDR3 has 15 amino acids. Trimming took 2 bases from V and 2 from J, leaving 13 bases between them. Germline V gives CDR1 WSHSY, CDR2 SAAADI. The CDR3 DNA is TGCGCCAGCAGTGAGGAGGGAGTCCGCCCCTACGAGCAGTACTTC. Protein: CASSEEGVRPYEQYF.

The genes are TRBV9 and TRBJ1-5, with D maybe TRBD1 (6 bases). The length of the CDR3 is 15 residues. Germline CDR1 and CDR2: SGDLS and YYNGEE. The V end lost 0 bases, the J end lost 3 bases, and 10 bases lay between the germline ends. In nucleotides, the CDR3 is TGTGCCAGCAGCGTAGAACAGGGTCCCAATCAGCCCCAGCATTTT. This translates into CASSVEQGPNQPQHF. Supplemented by reference TRBV9 and TRBJ1-5, the full variable domain reads DSGVTQTPKHLITATGQRVTLRCSPRSGDLSVYWYQQSLDQGLQFLIQYYNGEERAKGNILERFSAQQFPDLHSELNLSSLELGDSALYFCASSVEQGPNQPQHFGDGTRLSIL.

The gene calls are TRBV4-1 and TRBJ1-4; weak D call: TRBD1 (5 bases). CDR3 length: 15 amino acids. Germline V gives CDR1 MGHRA, CDR2 YSYEKL. V dropped 3 bases and J dropped 8 bases, with 16 bases sitting between them. The CDR3 region has the DNA TGCGCCAGCAGCCACGCCGGGACCGCCCAAGAAAAACTGTTTTTT. Amino acids: CASSHAGTAQEKLFF.

This clone was detected once. V is TRBV5-1 and J is TRBJ2-5; 7 nucleotides line up with TRBD1. The V gene's germline CDR1 is SGHRS and CDR2 YFSETQ. J gave up 3 bases and V 4 bases, and 6 bases lay outside the gene matches. The CDR3 is made up of 14 amino acids. This CDR3 reads CASSPRQGEETQYF. CDR3 nucleotide sequence: TGCGCCAGCAGCCCACGACAGGGTGAAGAGACCCAGTACTTC.

This chain links TRBV18 with TRBJ2-2, with D hard to call. The CDR3 has 13 amino acids. V gave up 5 bases and J gave up 8 bases, with 12 bases separating them. Germline loops: CDR1 KGHSH, CDR2 LQKENI. In DNA form, the CDR3 reads TGTGCCAGCTCAGACTCCCTCAGGGGGGAGCTGTTTTTT. It specifies CASSDSLRGELFF.

The chain couples TRBV11-2 to TRBJ1-2; D gene ambiguous. Trimming pared 0 bases from V and 1 base from J, leaving 12 bases between. This CDR3 contains 16 residues. Per germline, CDR1 SGHAT and CDR2 FQNNGV. The chain's CDR3 is CASSLEIVGSNYGYTF. DNA for the CDR3: TGTGCCAGCAGCTTAGAAATCGTGGGGAGTAACTATGGCTACACCTTC.

The chain employs TRBV2 and TRBJ2-7, with D possibly being TRBD1 (6 bases). The CDR3 has 12 amino acids. The V gene lost 5 bases and the J gene lost 3 bases, with 8 bases spanning the gap. In germline, CDR1 is SNHLY, CDR2 FYNNEI. CDR3 residues: CASSLGGYEQYF. The CDR3 DNA reads TGTGCCAGCAGTTTAGGGGGCTACGAGCAGTACTTC.

CDR3 protein: CASSILTSGRTDTQYF. DNA for the CDR3: TGTGCCAGTAGTATCCTGACTAGCGGGAGGACAGATACGCAGTATTTT. The chain couples TRBV19 to TRBJ2-3, with TRBD2 matching 13 bases. CDR1 and CDR2 (germline): LNHDA, SQIVND (reference sequence). CDR3 length: 16 amino acids. The V segment lost 3 bases and the J segment 3 bases; nucleotides outside the gene matches: 3. Full variable domain (outside the CDR3, taken from reference TRBV19 and TRBJ2-3): DGGITQSPKYLFRKEGQNVTLSCEQNLNHDAMYWYRQDPGQGLRLIYYSQIVNDFQKGDIAEGYSVSREKKESFPLTVTSAQKNPTAFYLCASSILTSGRTDTQYFGPGTRLTVL.

The chain carries TRBV6-1 and TRBJ2-1, with D possibly matching TRBD2 (5 bases). The germline V gene has CDR1 MNHNS and CDR2 SASEGT. The CDR3 spans 15 residues. The V gene lost 9 bases and the J gene lost 4 bases, with 19 bases spanning the gap. In nucleotides, the CDR3 is TGTGCCAGTAGAACCCAACTAGTAACGTACAATGAGCAGTTCTTC. Amino acids: CASRTQLVTYNEQFF.

The rearrangement joins TRBV5-1 to TRBJ2-3; the D is unclear. Per the germline V gene, CDR1 is SGHRS and CDR2 is YFSETQ. V lost 0 bases to trimming and J lost 2 bases, with 10 bases between them. This CDR3 comprises 15 residues. The chain's CDR3 is CASSLVGRLTDTQYF. CDR3 in DNA: TGCGCCAGCAGCTTGGTCGGAAGACTCACAGATACGCAGTATTTT.

The rearrangement links TRBV9 to TRBJ1-2; D gene ambiguous. Germline V gives CDR1 SGDLS, CDR2 YYNGEE. Trimming removed 3 bases from V and 7 bases from J, with 19 bases in between. This CDR3 is 15 amino acids long. CDR3 sequence reads: CASSATTTPVRGYTF. The CDR3 DNA reads as TGTGCCAGCAGCGCCACCACGACCCCAGTCCGTGGCTACACCTTC.

The rearrangement joins TRBV2 to TRBJ2-7; D may be TRBD1 or TRBD2 (5 bases each). V was cut by 7 bases and J by 2 bases, with 15 bases left in between. Germline CDR1 is SNHLY and CDR2 is FYNNEI. The length of the CDR3 is 14 residues. CDR3 loop: CASMGETETYEQYF. Here the CDR3 DNA reads TGTGCCAGCATGGGGGAGACCGAGACCTACGAGCAGTACTTC.

V is TRBV11-2 and J is TRBJ1-6; D is possibly TRBD1 (5 bases). V gave up 6 bases and J gave up 3 bases, with 21 bases separating them. In germline, CDR1 is SGHAT, CDR2 FQNNGV. This CDR3 region has 18 residues. The CDR3 loop reads CASRPGDKVLGYNSPLHF. DNA for the CDR3: TGTGCCAGCAGGCCGGGGGATAAGGTTTTGGGCTATAATTCACCCCTCCACTTT.

This clone was recorded a few times. The chain combines TRBV15 with TRBJ2-1; 9 nucleotides match TRBD1. Germline V gives CDR1 LNHNV, CDR2 YYDKDF (reference sequence). The CDR3 contains 13 residues. J lost 7 bases, V lost 5 bases, and 3 bases had no gene match. In nucleotides, the CDR3 is TGTGCCACCAGCTTGGGACAGGGAAATGAGCAGTTCTTC. It yields the protein CATSLGQGNEQFF.

In this sample, this clone turned up once. The chain links TRBV7-8 to TRBJ2-7; tentative D call: TRBD2 (7 bases). This CDR3 comprises 15 residues. The germline V gene has CDR1 SGHVS and CDR2 FQNEAQ. V shed 5 bases and J shed 4 bases, with 18 bases lying between them. CDR3 sequence: CASSPGGGSGYEQYF. The CDR3 nucleotides read TGTGCCAGCAGCCCGGGGGGCGGGAGTGGGTACGAGCAGTACTTC.

V gene TRBV18 combines with J gene TRBJ2-7, with D unresolved. The CDR3 runs 14 residues. Trimming stripped 3 bases from V and 1 base from J, with 10 bases between. Germline loops: CDR1 KGHSH, CDR2 LQKENI. In DNA, the CDR3 is TGTGCCAGCTCACCTGCAGGATTTTCCTACGAGCAGTACTTC. Its protein product is CASSPAGFSYEQYF.

The genes are TRBV2 and TRBJ1-2; a weak D match, TRBD1 (5 bases). This CDR3 is built from 15 residues. The V end lost 2 bases, the J end lost 4 bases, and 14 bases lay between the germline ends. The germline V gene has CDR1 SNHLY and CDR2 FYNNEI. CDR3 coding DNA: TGTGCCAGCAGTGAATTACAGGAGACCTTCTATGGCTACACCTTC. This sequence encodes CASSELQETFYGYTF.

The V and J genes are TRBV5-4 and TRBJ2-7, with D perhaps TRBD1 or TRBD2 (5 bases each). The V end was cut by 4 bases, the J end by 6 bases, with 14 bases between. CDR1 is SGHNT and CDR2 is YYREEE in the germline V gene (reference sequence). CDR3 size: 13 residues. The CDR3 loop is CASSPNKGREQYF. The CDR3, as DNA: TGTGCCAGCAGCCCCAACAAGGGACGCGAGCAGTACTTC.

This chain uses TRBV6-4 with TRBJ1-1, with no clear D. Germline V gene lookup returns CDR1 MRHNA and CDR2 SNTAGT. V was cut by 2 bases and J by 1 base, with 5 bases left in between. The CDR3 totals 13 residues. In DNA form, the CDR3 reads TGTGCCAGCAGTGACCGGCAGAACACTGAAGCTTTCTTT. This encodes CASSDRQNTEAFF.

The J gene is TRBJ1-5, the V gene TRBV27; possibly TRBD1 for D (5 bases). The CDR3 has 17 residues. Germline loops: CDR1 MNHEY, CDR2 SMNVEV (reference sequence). The V and J ends lost 2 bases and 1 base respectively, with 15 bases between them. The DNA for the CDR3 is TGTGCCAGCAGTTTAAAGGGGACGGTTCGGAGCAATCAGCCCCAGCATTTT. This gives the protein CASSLKGTVRSNQPQHF.

The V call is TRBV29-1, the J call TRBJ1-2; 7 bases align to TRBD1. The CDR3 is 14 amino acids. V lost 4 bases, J lost 8 bases, and 13 bases stayed unmatched. CDR1 is SQVTM and CDR2 is ANQGSEA in the germline V gene. The CDR3 is CSVAGFGAGGGYTF. In DNA, the CDR3 is TGCAGCGTTGCAGGGTTTGGGGCAGGGGGAGGCTACACCTTC.

The chain couples TRBV5-4 to TRBJ2-3, with 13 bases identical to TRBD2. From germline, CDR1 is SGHNT and CDR2 YYREEE (reference sequence). The ends lost 4 bases at V and 2 bases at J; junction bases unmatched: 4. This CDR3 contains 16 residues. The DNA of the CDR3 is TGTGCCAGCAGCCTGACTAGCGGGAGGCCCACAGATACGCAGTATTTT. Translating it yields CASSLTSGRPTDTQYF.

The V and J genes are TRBV18 and TRBJ2-7; 9 bases match TRBD1. The ends lost 3 bases at V and 8 bases at J; junction bases unmatched: 5. The CDR3 covers 13 residues. Germline-derived CDR1 and CDR2 are KGHSH and LQKENI. DNA of the CDR3: TGTGCCAGCTCACCGGGGACAGGGACCCAGCAGTACTTC. It yields the protein CASSPGTGTQQYF.

J is TRBJ2-3 and V is TRBV29-1; 8 bases agree with TRBD1. Germline V lookup: CDR1 SQVTM, CDR2 ANQGSEA. Trimming cost V 6 bases and J 3 bases; bases outside gene matches: 8. The CDR3 length is 14 residues. CDR3 residues: CSVEPTGVTDTQYF. DNA of the CDR3: TGCAGCGTCGAACCGACAGGGGTTACAGATACGCAGTATTTT.

This clone was recorded only once. The CDR3 nucleotides read TGTGCCAGTAGTATAGGAGGAGGGGCGGCAGATACGCAGTATTTT. It codes for CASSIGGGAADTQYF. The chain links TRBV19 to TRBJ2-3; the D gene is possibly TRBD2 (6 bases). CDR1 is LNHDA, CDR2 SQIVND, per germline (reference sequence). This CDR3 contains 15 residues. The V end lost 1 base, the J end lost 4 bases, and 12 bases lay between the germline ends.

The chain couples TRBV4-1 to TRBJ2-7; a weak D match, TRBD1 (6 bases). This CDR3 contains 14 residues. CDR1 and CDR2 (germline): MGHRA, YSYEKL. The ends were cut back, 4 bases at V and 0 bases at J, with 10 bases in the middle. The chain's CDR3 is CASSRQANSYEQYF. The CDR3 DNA reads as TGCGCCAGCAGCCGACAGGCCAACTCCTACGAGCAGTACTTC.

The chain links TRBV6-1 to TRBJ2-1, with TRBD2 identical over 8 bases. The CDR3 spans 15 residues. Per the germline V gene, CDR1 is MNHNS and CDR2 is SASEGT. Losses at the gene ends were 4 bases for V and 4 bases for J; bases not matched to a gene: 6. The CDR3 loop reads CASSGTSGLYNEQFF. For the CDR3, the DNA is TGTGCCAGCAGTGGAACTAGCGGACTTTACAATGAGCAGTTCTTC.